The entry below describes one TCR beta chain. Germline V CDR1 and CDR2: MDHEN, SYDVKM. V lost 8 bases, J lost 4 bases, and 0 bases stayed unmatched. The length of the CDR3 is 12 residues. This entry belongs to a study of blood T cell repertoires in COVID-19. On the study more broadly: Whether acute or convalescent, the COVID-19 samples came from the United States, Italy and Spain. Sources were T cells, B-cell-depleted T cells, or PBMCs; the material itself was cDNA or gDNA.

Authors' data handling: From reference gene primer amplification, estimates of nucleated cell counts were derived. Only in-frame clones appear in the TCRdb table, and some are missing; sequencing was by immunoSEQ multiplex PCR. V and J calls and clone size follow that table, whereas D and trimming were derived from the DNA. The repertoire holds more than 150,000 clones, with 65% to 80% as singletons. The rearrangement uses TRBV28 and TRBJ2-1, with 9 bases that match TRBD1. This receptor was identified in a man in his fifties or sixties who had recovered from COVID-19. Input material: peripheral blood. Here the CDR3 DNA reads TGTGCCAGCGGGACAGGGTACAATGAGCAGTTCTTC. This sequence encodes CASGTGYNEQFF. Combining the CDR3 with reference TRBV28 and TRBJ2-1 gives the whole variable domain DVKVTQSSRYLVKRTGEKVFLECVQDMDHENMFWYRQDPGLGLRLIYFSYDVKMKEKGDIPEGYSVSREKKERFSLILESASTNQTSMYLCASGTGYNEQFFGPGTRLTVL.